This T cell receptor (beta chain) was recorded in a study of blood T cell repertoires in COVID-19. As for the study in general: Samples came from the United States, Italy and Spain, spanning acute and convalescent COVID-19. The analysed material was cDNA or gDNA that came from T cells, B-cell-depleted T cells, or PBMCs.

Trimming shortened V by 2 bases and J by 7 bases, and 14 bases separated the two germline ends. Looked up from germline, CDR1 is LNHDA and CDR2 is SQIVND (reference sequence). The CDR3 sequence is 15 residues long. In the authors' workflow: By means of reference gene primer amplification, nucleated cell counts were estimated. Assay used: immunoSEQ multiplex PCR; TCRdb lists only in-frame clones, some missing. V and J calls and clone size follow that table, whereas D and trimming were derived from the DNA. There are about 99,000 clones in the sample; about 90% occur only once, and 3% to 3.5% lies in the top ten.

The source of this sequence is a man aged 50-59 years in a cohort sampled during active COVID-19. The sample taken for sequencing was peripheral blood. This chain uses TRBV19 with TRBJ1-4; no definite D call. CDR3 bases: TGTGCCAGTAGTATACCTCGGGAGAATATTGAAAAACTGTTTTTT. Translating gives CASSIPRENIEKLFF.